This T cell receptor beta chain was sequenced during a study of blood T cell repertoires in COVID-19. Clones were read by immunoSEQ multiplex PCR, and TCRdb kept only the in-frame ones, dropping some. This sample has some 200,000 clones, with around 94% found just once. Patients of the Seattle cohort, enrolled during active infection, were followed longitudinally. This clonotype originated in a man aged 25 to 40 with COVID-19, enrolled during active disease. Sequencing used peripheral blood.

CDR3 sequence reads: CATSEIRDSYEQYF. The CDR3, as DNA: TGTGCCACCAGTGAGATTCGGGACTCCTACGAGCAGTACTTC. The V and J genes are TRBV24-1 and TRBJ2-7; D possibly corresponds to TRBD2 (5 bases). The ends were cut back, 4 bases at V and 0 bases at J, with 9 bases in the middle. The CDR3 is 14 residues long. The germline V gene has CDR1 KGHDR and CDR2 SFDVKD.